The present T cell receptor beta chain was sequenced within a study of blood T cell repertoires in COVID-19. For the study at large: Sites across the United States, Italy and Spain contributed samples from acute and convalescent COVID-19. PBMCs, B-cell-depleted T cells, or T cells provided the cDNA or gDNA that made up the material.

The germline V gene encodes CDR1 SSHAT and CDR2 FNYEAQ (reference sequence). The CDR3 sequence is 15 residues long. Under the authors' procedure: The authors estimated nucleated cell counts from reference gene primer amplification. The protocol was immunoSEQ multiplex PCR, while the TCRdb copy is restricted to in-frame clones and leaves out a portion. The V and J calls and the clone size are those of that table, but D and trimming were determined from the DNA. Of 150,000 to 180,000 clones in the sample, approximately 80% are singletons; the top ten hold approximately 30%. With regard to this clone: Sequence at one end of the junction differs from germline and may be a read error.

The chain employs TRBV7-7 and TRBJ2-2, with a possible D match to TRBD1 (5 bases). This receptor was identified in a woman aged 55-75 years with acute or convalescent COVID-19. The sample consisted of peripheral blood. Here the CDR3 reads CASSLNTGNTGELFF. CDR3 nucleotides: TGTGCTAGCAGCTTAAATACAGGGAACACCGGGGAGCTGTTTTTT.